Listed below are T cell receptor beta chains from one sample, sequenced in a study of cytomegalovirus exposure and HLA in healthy donors. The repertoire was sequenced with immunoSEQ multiplex PCR; TCRdb's copy has only in-frame clones and lacks some. The table records 70,000 to 95,000 clones, 65% to 85% of them present only once. Source material: PBMCs. The receptor source for this set is a man between 18 and 29 years old in good health and CMV-seronegative. Each CDR3 is given with its conserved first and last residue.

CASSIVGGGGLADTQYF	TRBV19	TRBJ2-3
CASSEVASYRDGYTF	TRBV6-1	TRBJ1-2
CSARTPDGDTQYF	TRBV29-1	TRBJ2-3
CASSIDRVATNEKLFF	TRBV19	TRBJ1-4
CASSLGGGAANVETQYF	TRBV27	TRBJ2-5
CSAPGQYGYTF	TRBV20-1	TRBJ1-2
CASSPLGGRGASYNEQFF	TRBV25-1	TRBJ2-1
CASSQQGGNTEAFF	TRBV13	TRBJ1-1
CSATQGGNNSPLHF	TRBV29-1	TRBJ1-6
CASSYSRQGYGYTF	TRBV6-5	TRBJ1-2
CASTTGAGGPDTQYF	TRBV7-9	TRBJ2-3
CASSTGQGANYGYTF	TRBV5-1	TRBJ1-2
CASSLALRAQYF	TRBV5-6	TRBJ2-5
CASSEVAGGSYEQYF	TRBV6-1	TRBJ2-7
CASSPVTGISYEQYF	TRBV19	TRBJ2-7
CASSGQVYSNQPQHF	TRBV5-5	TRBJ1-5